What follows are 3 T cell receptor beta chains derived from one specimen sequenced in a study of T cell repertoires in cytomegalovirus infection. TCRdb reprocessed the reads with MiXCR, giving one entry per CDR3 protein. The table includes 50,000 or so distinct CDR3 sequences, around 18% detected once. These TCRs' antigens remain unknown. Sequencing was performed on CD8+ T cells from cultured PBMCs, taken from culture after CMV antigen stimulation. Every receptor here comes from a human donor in good health (CMV status not recorded). Some clones in this sample may be carry-over from other donors' samples.

CDR3 nucleotides: TGTGCCAGTAGTACGACTTTCTCGGGGGGCAATCAGCCCCAGCATTTT. Protein: CASSTTFSGGNQPQHF. The gene calls are TRBV19 and TRBJ1-5; tentative D call: TRBD1 (5 bases). The CDR3 has 16 amino acids. Germline-derived CDR1 and CDR2 are LNHDA and SQIVND (reference sequence). The germline V and J ends were trimmed by 4 bases and 2 bases, with 15 bases remaining between them.

V is TRBV4-1 and J is TRBJ2-7; 7 positions agree with TRBD2. CDR3 size: 16 residues. The V gene end was trimmed by 3 bases and the J gene end by 0 bases; junction bases not matched to a gene: 8. Germline CDR1 and CDR2: MGHRA and YSYEKL. The CDR3 region has the DNA TGCGCCAGCAGCCACCTTCGCGGGGGTAGCTCCTACGAGCAGTACTTC. It specifies CASSHLRGGSSYEQYF.

This clonotype was observed many times. The chain has TRBV6-1 and TRBJ1-1; maybe TRBD1 (5 bases). V lost 2 bases, J lost 0 bases, and 13 bases lay in between. The CDR3 is 16 residues long. Looked up from germline, CDR1 is MNHNS and CDR2 is SASEGT. The DNA for the CDR3 is TGTGCCAGCAGTGAAATGCGACAGCCCCTGAACACTGAAGCTTTCTTT. Protein: CASSEMRQPLNTEAFF.